Listed below are T cell receptor beta chains from one sample, sequenced in a study of T cells after yellow fever vaccination. TCRdb re-analysed the 5' RACE reads in MiXCR, keeping a single row per CDR3 protein. The sample has approximately 160,000 distinct CDR3 sequences; roughly 6.2% are singletons. The starting material was CD4+ T cells sorted from PBMCs, obtained on the day of the first yellow fever vaccination. These receptors all come from a man aged 18-30 years who received the YFV17D yellow fever vaccine. Each CDR3 is given without its conserved first and last residue.

CDR3aa,v_gene
ASSPTGSAGNTIY,TRBV7-3
SARRPAEGYT,TRBV20-1
SARLTGRGNSPLH,TRBV20-1
ASSVSDSGNTIY,TRBV6-5
SLEGSVDYGYT,TRBV20-1
ASSLVETTSRELF,TRBV5-1
ASSEGGGLDGYT,TRBV3-1
ASSDPGTGRDIQY,TRBV6-1
ASEPSNTGELF,TRBV28
ATTLGGGRPQH,TRBV19
ASSEYGGPRNTQY,TRBV6-1
ASSFSYGADTQY,TRBV7-2
ASSDRRTEAF,TRBV25-1
ASSLQGGANVLT,TRBV12-3/TRBV12-4
ATSSGRLLRGPQQF,TRBV24-1
ASSSELARTTSVLT,TRBV13
ASGSADTQY,TRBV14
ASSLRDSLYGYT,TRBV28
ASSDGQAYEQY,TRBV12-3/TRBV12-4
SARDQGGSDTQY,TRBV20-1
ASSSSRGTYEQY,TRBV6-5
ASSQVALLTNEKLF,TRBV4-2
ASSRDSNQPQH,TRBV5-1
ASSQQGGNTEAF,TRBV7-9
AISGQAPGTGELF,TRBV6-2/TRBV6-3
ASSLGTSADTQY,TRBV5-6
ASSLLDRPSEAF,TRBV4-3
ARSRETAKNGAEAF,TRBV6-1
ASNPGLAENEQF,TRBV5-1
ASSSLRGKVHYGYT,TRBV11-2
ASSFDGGSEQF,TRBV11-1
SGGLGGEQY,TRBV20-1
ASSQLTKPGQNEKLF,TRBV4-3
ASSRTSGVVETQY,TRBV5-6
ASSSDRNQPQH,TRBV6-5
ASARGGQETQY,TRBV5-1
ASSLPGQVYSPLH,TRBV7-9
ASSHLRADTQY,TRBV4-2
ASSLVAGQETLY,TRBV5-1
SARAGHSNTEAF,TRBV20-1
ASSHHRVGNSPLH,TRBV12-3/TRBV12-4